The subject of this entry is one T cell receptor (beta chain). The antigen is not known. These data are taken from a study of T cell responses to AZD1222 COVID-19 vaccine. On the study more broadly: Combined were second doses at about 4 or about 12 weeks. Findings of the study overall: The peak T cell response came first, and repertoires were sampled only after it. Mostly white British, mostly female donors; authors suggested clonal diversity may be underestimated.

The protocol was immunoSEQ multiplex PCR, while the TCRdb copy is restricted to in-frame clones and leaves out a portion. This table holds about 180,000 clones, about nine tenths found once. Trimming cost V 3 bases and J 4 bases, with 17 bases left between them. The CDR3 is made up of 16 amino acids. In germline, CDR1 is KGHSH, CDR2 LQKENI. The chain has TRBV18 and TRBJ2-3; TRBD1 is a possible D gene (7 bases). The sample consisted of peripheral blood, taken on day 0 of AZD1222 vaccination. This sequence originates from an adult in good health. Written as DNA, the CDR3 is TGTGCCAGCTCACCCATTCCAGGGGGGAATGCAGATACGCAGTATTTT. This codes for CASSPIPGGNADTQYF.